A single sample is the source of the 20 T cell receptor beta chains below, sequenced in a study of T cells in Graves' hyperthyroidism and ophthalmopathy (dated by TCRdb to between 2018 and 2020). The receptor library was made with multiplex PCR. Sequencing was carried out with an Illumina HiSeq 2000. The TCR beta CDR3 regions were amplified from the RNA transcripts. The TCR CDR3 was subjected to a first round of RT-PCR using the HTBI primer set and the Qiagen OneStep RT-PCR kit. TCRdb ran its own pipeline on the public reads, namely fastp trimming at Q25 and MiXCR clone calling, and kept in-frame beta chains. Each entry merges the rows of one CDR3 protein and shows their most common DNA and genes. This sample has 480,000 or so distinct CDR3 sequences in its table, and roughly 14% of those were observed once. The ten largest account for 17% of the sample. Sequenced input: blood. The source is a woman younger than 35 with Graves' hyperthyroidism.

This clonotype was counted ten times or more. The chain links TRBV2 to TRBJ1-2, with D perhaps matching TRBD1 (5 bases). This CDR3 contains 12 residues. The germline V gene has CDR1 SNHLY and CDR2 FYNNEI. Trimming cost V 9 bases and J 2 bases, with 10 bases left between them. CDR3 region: CASTGTNYGYTF. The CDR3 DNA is TGTGCCAGTACGGGGACCAACTATGGCTACACCTTC.

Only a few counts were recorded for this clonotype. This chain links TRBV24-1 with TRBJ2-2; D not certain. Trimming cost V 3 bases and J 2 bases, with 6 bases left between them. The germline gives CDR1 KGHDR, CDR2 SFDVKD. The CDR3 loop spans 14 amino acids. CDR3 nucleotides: TGTGCCACCAGTGATCTGGGTAACACCGGGGAGCTGTTTTTT. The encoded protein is CATSDLGNTGELFF.

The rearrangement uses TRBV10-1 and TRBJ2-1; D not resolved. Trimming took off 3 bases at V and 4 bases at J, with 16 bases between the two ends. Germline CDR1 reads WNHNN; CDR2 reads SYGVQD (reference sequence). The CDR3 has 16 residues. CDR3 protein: CASSDGRSQLYNEQFF. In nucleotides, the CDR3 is TGCGCCAGCAGTGATGGACGGTCCCAGCTATACAATGAGCAGTTCTTC.

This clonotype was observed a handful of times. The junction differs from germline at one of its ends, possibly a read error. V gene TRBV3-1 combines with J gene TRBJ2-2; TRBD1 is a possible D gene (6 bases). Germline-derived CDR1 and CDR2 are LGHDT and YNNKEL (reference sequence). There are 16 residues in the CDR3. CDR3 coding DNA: TGTGCCAGCAGCCAAGACGCCAGGGACAACATCGGGGAGCTGTTTTTT. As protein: CASSQDARDNIGELFF. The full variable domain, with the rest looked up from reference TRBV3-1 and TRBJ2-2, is DTAVSQTPKYLVTQMGNDKSIKCEQNLGHDTMYWYKQDSKKFLKIMFSYNNKELIINETVPNRFSPKSPDKAHLNLHINSLELGDSAVYFCASSQDARDNIGELFFGEGSRLTVL.

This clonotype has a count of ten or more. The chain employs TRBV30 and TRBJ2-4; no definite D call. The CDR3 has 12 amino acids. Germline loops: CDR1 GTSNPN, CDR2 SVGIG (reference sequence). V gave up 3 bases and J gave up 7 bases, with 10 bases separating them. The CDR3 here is CAWSSGMNIQYF. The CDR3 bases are TGTGCCTGGAGCAGTGGCATGAACATTCAGTACTTC.

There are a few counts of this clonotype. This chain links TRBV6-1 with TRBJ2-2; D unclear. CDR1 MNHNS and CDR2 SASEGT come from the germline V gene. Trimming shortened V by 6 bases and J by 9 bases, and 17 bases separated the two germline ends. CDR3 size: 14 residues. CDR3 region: CASSPSPSARELFF. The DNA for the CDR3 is TGTGCCAGCAGCCCGTCCCCTTCAGCCCGGGAGCTGTTTTTT.

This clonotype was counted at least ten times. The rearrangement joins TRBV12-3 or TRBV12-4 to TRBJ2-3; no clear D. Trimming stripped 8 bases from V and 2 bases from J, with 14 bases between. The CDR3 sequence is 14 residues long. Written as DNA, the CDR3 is TGTGCCAGCTCCCGTACCCAGCTCACAGATACGCAGTATTTT. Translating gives CASSRTQLTDTQYF.

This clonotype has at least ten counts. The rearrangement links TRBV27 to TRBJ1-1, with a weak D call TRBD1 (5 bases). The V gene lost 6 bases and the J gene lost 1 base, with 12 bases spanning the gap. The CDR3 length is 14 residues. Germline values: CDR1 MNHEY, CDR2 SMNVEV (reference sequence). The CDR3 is CASSSGWGNTEAFF. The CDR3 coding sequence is TGTGCCAGCAGCTCAGGGTGGGGGAACACTGAAGCTTTCTTT.

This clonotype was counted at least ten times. The CDR3 spells CASSLETTAGDTQYF. The DNA of the CDR3 is TGTGCCAGCAGCTTAGAAACGACTGCAGGGGATACGCAGTATTTT. The chain joins TRBV7-2 to TRBJ2-3, with D possibly TRBD1 on 5 matching bases. The V end lost 1 base, the J end lost 6 bases, and 14 bases lay between the germline ends. This CDR3 comprises 15 residues. Per the germline V gene, CDR1 is SGHTA and CDR2 is FQGNSA. Together with reference TRBV7-2 and TRBJ2-3, the CDR3 gives the full variable domain: GAGVSQSPSNKVTEKGKDVELRCDPISGHTALYWYRQSLGQGLEFLIYFQGNSAPDKSGLPSDRFSAERTGGSVSTLTIQRTQQEDSAVYLCASSLETTAGDTQYFGPGTRLTVL.

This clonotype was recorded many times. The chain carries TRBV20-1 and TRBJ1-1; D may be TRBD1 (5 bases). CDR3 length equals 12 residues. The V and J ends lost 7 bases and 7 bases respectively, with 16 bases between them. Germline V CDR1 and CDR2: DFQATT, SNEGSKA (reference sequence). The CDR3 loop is CSVTRQGNEAFF. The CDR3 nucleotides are TGCAGTGTCACAAGGCAGGGAAATGAAGCTTTCTTT.

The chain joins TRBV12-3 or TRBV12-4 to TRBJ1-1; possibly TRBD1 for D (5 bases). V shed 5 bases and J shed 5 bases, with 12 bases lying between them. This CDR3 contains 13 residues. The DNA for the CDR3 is TGTGCCAGCAGTGAATTTGGGGGAACTGAAGCTTTCTTT. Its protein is CASSEFGGTEAFF.

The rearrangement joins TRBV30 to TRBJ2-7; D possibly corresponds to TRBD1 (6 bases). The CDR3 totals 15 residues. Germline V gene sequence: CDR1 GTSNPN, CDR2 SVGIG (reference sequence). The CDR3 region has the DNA TGTGCCTGGAGTAGCAAACAGGGTGGCTCCTACGAGCGGTACGTC. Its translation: CAWSSKQGGSYERYV.

This CDR3 is CASSAGLALYNEQFF. As DNA, the CDR3 is TGTGCCAGCAGTGCGGGGTTAGCGCTCTACAATGAGCAGTTCTTC. The V gene is TRBV6-1, the J gene TRBJ2-1; weak D call: TRBD2 (5 bases). Trimming took 4 bases from V and 3 from J, leaving 13 bases between them. Germline V CDR1 and CDR2: MNHNS, SASEGT. The CDR3 runs 15 residues.

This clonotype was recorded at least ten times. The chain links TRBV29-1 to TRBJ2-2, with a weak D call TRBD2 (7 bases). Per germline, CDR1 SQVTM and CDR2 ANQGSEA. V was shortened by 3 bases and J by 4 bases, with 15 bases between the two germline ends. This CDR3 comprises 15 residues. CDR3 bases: TGCAGCGTTGATTGGGGGGGCTCCGCCACCGGGGAGCTGTTTTTT. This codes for CSVDWGGSATGELFF.

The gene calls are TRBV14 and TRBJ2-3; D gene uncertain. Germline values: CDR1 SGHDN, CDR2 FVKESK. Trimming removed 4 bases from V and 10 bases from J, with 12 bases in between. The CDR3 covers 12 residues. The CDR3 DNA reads TGTGCCAGCAGCCGACGCAGTTTTCCGCAGTATTTT. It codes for CASSRRSFPQYF.

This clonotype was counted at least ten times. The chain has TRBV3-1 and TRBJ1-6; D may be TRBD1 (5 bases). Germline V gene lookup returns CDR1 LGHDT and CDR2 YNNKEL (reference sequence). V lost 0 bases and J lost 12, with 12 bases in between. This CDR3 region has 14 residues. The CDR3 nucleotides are TGTGCCAGCAGCCAAGATACGGGGGGGTTACCCCTCCACTTT. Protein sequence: CASSQDTGGLPLHF. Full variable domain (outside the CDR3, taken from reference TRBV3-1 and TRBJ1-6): DTAVSQTPKYLVTQMGNDKSIKCEQNLGHDTMYWYKQDSKKFLKIMFSYNNKELIINETVPNRFSPKSPDKAHLNLHINSLELGDSAVYFCASSQDTGGLPLHFGNGTRLTVT.

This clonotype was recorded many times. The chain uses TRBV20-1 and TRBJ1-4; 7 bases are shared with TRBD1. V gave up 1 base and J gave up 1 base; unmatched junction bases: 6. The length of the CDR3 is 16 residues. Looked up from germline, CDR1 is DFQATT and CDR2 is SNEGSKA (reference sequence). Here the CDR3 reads CSARVAGGRTNEKLFF. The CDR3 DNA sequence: TGCAGTGCTAGAGTGGCAGGGGGGAGAACTAATGAAAAACTGTTTTTT.

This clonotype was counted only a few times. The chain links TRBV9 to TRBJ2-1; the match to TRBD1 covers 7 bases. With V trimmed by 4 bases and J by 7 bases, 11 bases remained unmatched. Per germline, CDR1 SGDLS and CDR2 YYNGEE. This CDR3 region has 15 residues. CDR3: CASSQEGGVGNEQFF. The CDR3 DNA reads TGTGCCAGCAGCCAAGAAGGGGGCGTGGGGAATGAGCAGTTCTTC.

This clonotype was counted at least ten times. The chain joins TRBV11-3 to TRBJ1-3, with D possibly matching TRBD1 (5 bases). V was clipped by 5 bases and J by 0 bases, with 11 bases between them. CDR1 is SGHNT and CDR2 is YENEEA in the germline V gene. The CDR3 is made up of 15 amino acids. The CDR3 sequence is CASSDGTNSGNTIYF. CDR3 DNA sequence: TGTGCCAGCAGCGACGGGACGAACTCTGGAAACACCATATATTTT.

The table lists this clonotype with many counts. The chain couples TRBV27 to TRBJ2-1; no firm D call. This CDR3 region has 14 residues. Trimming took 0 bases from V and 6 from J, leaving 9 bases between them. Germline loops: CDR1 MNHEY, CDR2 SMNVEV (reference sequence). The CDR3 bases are TGTGCCAGCAGTTTATCGATTTCGGGCAATGAGCAGTTCTTC. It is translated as CASSLSISGNEQFF.